The clone carrying this T cell receptor (beta chain) showed up just a few times. Libraries were prepared by immunoSEQ multiplex PCR; TCRdb keeps only in-frame clonotypes and omits some of them. The profile shows approximately 220,000 clones, over 80% of them singletons. This entry comes from a study of blood T cell repertoires in COVID-19. The V end lost 0 bases, the J end lost 5 bases, and 16 bases lay between the germline ends. Germline CDR1 is LGHDT and CDR2 is YNNKEL (reference sequence). This CDR3 comprises 16 residues. The TCR was taken from a man in his forties with acute or convalescent COVID-19. The J gene is TRBJ1-1, the V gene TRBV3-1 (or the pseudogene TRBV3-2), with D unresolved. Sequenced input: peripheral blood. DNA for the CDR3: TGTGCCAGCAGCCAAGAGGCGGTTGGCAGCTTAACTGAAGCTTTCTTT. Protein product: CASSQEAVGSLTEAFF.